A single sample gave rise to the 12 T cell receptor beta chains below, sequenced in a study of a mutant IDH1 vaccine in newly diagnosed glioma. Which antigens these TCRs recognize remains unknown. Time point: week 23, last vaccination. Vaccination comprised doses that each held 300 ug of mutant IDH1 20-mer peptide, plus topical imiquimod. Assay: immunoSEQ multiplex PCR; the TCRdb copy retains only in-frame clones and omits some. The data show about 81,000 clones, approximately 85% seen once. The specimen comprised PBMCs, sampled from a glioma patient whose treatment included an IDH1 peptide vaccine. These TCRs come from a man under 40 with glioma. Some clones in this sample may be carry-over from other donors' samples.

The rearrangement links TRBV29-1 to TRBJ1-3; the D is unclear. Trimming removed 6 bases from V and 8 bases from J, with 17 bases in between. Germline CDR1 and CDR2: SQVTM and ANQGSEA. The CDR3 loop spans 13 amino acids. The CDR3 is CSVLTPNRDTIYF. The CDR3 DNA reads as TGCAGCGTCCTGACACCTAATCGAGACACCATATATTTT.

The chain couples TRBV7-9 to TRBJ1-4; tentative D call: TRBD1 (6 bases). Germline V lookup: CDR1 SEHNR, CDR2 FQNEAQ (reference sequence). The germline V and J ends were trimmed by 5 bases and 6 bases, with 13 bases remaining between them. The CDR3 covers 14 residues. The CDR3 protein is CASSVKPGDEKLFF. In nucleotides, the CDR3 is TGTGCCAGCAGCGTGAAACCAGGGGATGAAAAACTGTTTTTT.

V gene TRBV6-4 combines with J gene TRBJ2-7; possibly TRBD2 for D (5 bases). There are 15 residues in the CDR3. V gave up 6 bases and J gave up 9 bases, with 24 bases separating them. Germline assignment: CDR1 MRHNA and CDR2 SNTAGT. This chain's CDR3 is CASRLLREPPWAQYF. The CDR3 DNA is TGTGCCAGCAGACTCTTAAGGGAGCCCCCCTGGGCGCAGTACTTC.

The rearrangement uses TRBV6-1 and TRBJ2-5; D is undetermined. V was shortened by 1 base and J by 2 bases, with 8 bases between the two germline ends. The germline V gene has CDR1 MNHNS and CDR2 SASEGT. The CDR3 sequence is 14 residues long. The CDR3 sequence: CASSEGPGQETQYF. CDR3 DNA sequence: TGTGCCAGCAGTGAAGGACCCGGGCAAGAGACCCAGTACTTC.

This chain joins TRBV7-3 and TRBJ2-3; 7 bases line up with TRBD1. With 2 bases clipped from V and 5 bases from J, the junction kept 7 bases outside the gene matches. CDR1 is SGHTA, CDR2 FQGTGA, per germline. This CDR3 is built from 15 residues. CDR3 DNA: TGTGCCAGCAGCTTATGGAGCAGGGGGATAGATACGCAGTATTTT. This encodes CASSLWSRGIDTQYF. The entire variable domain, with the rest obtained from reference TRBV7-3 and TRBJ2-3, is as follows: GAGVSQTPSNKVTEKGKYVELRCDPISGHTALYWYRQSLGQGPEFLIYFQGTGAADDSGLPNDRFFAVRPEGSVSTLKIQRTERGDSAVYLCASSLWSRGIDTQYFGPGTRLTVL.

This clone was detected only once. At the DNA level, this CDR3 is encoded by other sequences in the same sample as well. The rearrangement uses TRBV4-1 and TRBJ1-4; TRBD1 aligns across 8 bases. Trimming at V came to 3 bases and at J to 0 bases, leaving 18 bases not matched to a gene. The CDR3 consists of 21 residues. Germline V gene data show CDR1 as MGHRA and CDR2 as YSYEKL. CDR3 coding DNA: TGCGCCAGCAGCCATATAATCTCTAGGACAGGGAAGGGGGCAACTAATGAAAAACTGTTTTTT. Translation gives CASSHIISRTGKGATNEKLFF.

V gene TRBV7-8 combines with J gene TRBJ2-5; 9 positions match TRBD1. V was clipped by 3 bases and J by 4 bases; unmatched bases: 0. CDR3 length: 13 amino acids. CDR1 and CDR2 (germline): SGHVS, FQNEAQ. CDR3 region: CASSLDRGETQYF. In nucleotides, the CDR3 is TGTGCCAGCAGCTTGGACAGGGGAGAGACCCAGTACTTC. Full variable domain (remainder filled in from reference TRBV7-8 and TRBJ2-5): GAGVSQSPRYKVAKRGQDVALRCDPISGHVSLFWYQQALGQGPEFLTYFQNEAQLDKSGLPSDRFFAERPEGSVSTLKIQRTQQEDSAVYLCASSLDRGETQYFGPGTRLLVL.

The chain employs TRBV27 and TRBJ1-2, with D maybe TRBD1 (6 bases). The CDR3 is made up of 13 amino acids. Looked up from germline, CDR1 is MNHEY and CDR2 is SMNVEV (reference sequence). Between the trimmed V and J ends, which lost 5 bases and 4 bases, there was a span of 11 bases. The CDR3 bases are TGTGCCAGCAGTGGAACAGGGACCTATGGCTACACCTTC. This translates into CASSGTGTYGYTF.

The chain is built from TRBV2 and TRBJ1-2, with a possible D match to TRBD1 (5 bases). The CDR3 is made up of 14 amino acids. Germline lookup yields CDR1 SNHLY and CDR2 FYNNEI. V lost 5 bases, J lost 14 bases, and 24 bases lay in between. The CDR3 reads CASSPTVRFGINTF. The CDR3 DNA reads as TGTGCCAGCAGTCCGACAGTTAGATTCGGGATTAATACCTTC.

The rearrangement uses TRBV9 and TRBJ2-3, with D perhaps TRBD1 (5 bases). Germline V gives CDR1 SGDLS, CDR2 YYNGEE. This CDR3 contains 14 residues. V lost 1 base and J 6 bases, leaving 12 bases between the germline ends. CDR3: CASSVYGAVDTQYF. The CDR3 region has the DNA TGTGCCAGCAGCGTATATGGGGCAGTGGATACGCAGTATTTT.

The CDR3 spells CASSLGTPQQFF. The CDR3 DNA is TGTGCCAGCAGCTTAGGAACTCCGCAGCAGTTCTTC. The chain carries TRBV7-8 and TRBJ2-1; D is undetermined. The V gene's germline CDR1 is SGHVS and CDR2 FQNEAQ. Trimming took 1 base from V and 11 from J, leaving 9 bases between them. This CDR3 has 12 amino acids. The variable domain in full, with the rest retrieved from reference TRBV7-8 and TRBJ2-1, is GAGVSQSPRYKVAKRGQDVALRCDPISGHVSLFWYQQALGQGPEFLTYFQNEAQLDKSGLPSDRFFAERPEGSVSTLKIQRTQQEDSAVYLCASSLGTPQQFFGPGTRLTVL.

This clone is a singleton in its sample. This sequence joins TRBV2 and TRBJ2-1; D unclear. Germline-derived CDR1 and CDR2 are SNHLY and FYNNEI. V lost 0 bases, J lost 0 bases, and 6 bases lay in between. CDR3 length: 15 amino acids. The CDR3 DNA is TGTGCCAGCAGTGAAGCACCACACTCCTACAATGAGCAGTTCTTC. Its protein product is CASSEAPHSYNEQFF.